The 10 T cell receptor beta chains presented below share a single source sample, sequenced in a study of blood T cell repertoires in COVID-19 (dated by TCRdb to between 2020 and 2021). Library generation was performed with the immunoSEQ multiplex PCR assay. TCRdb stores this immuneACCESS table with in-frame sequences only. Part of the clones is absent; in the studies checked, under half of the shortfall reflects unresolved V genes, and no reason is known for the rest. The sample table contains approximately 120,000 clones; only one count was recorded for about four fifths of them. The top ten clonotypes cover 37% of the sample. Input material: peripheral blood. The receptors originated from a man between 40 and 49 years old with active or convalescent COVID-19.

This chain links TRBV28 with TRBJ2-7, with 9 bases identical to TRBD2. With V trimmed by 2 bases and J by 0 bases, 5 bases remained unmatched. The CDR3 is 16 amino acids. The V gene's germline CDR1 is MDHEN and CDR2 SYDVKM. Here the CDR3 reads CASSLPYSGSSYEQYF. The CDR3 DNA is TGTGCCAGCAGTTTACCTTATAGCGGGAGCTCCTACGAGCAGTACTTC.

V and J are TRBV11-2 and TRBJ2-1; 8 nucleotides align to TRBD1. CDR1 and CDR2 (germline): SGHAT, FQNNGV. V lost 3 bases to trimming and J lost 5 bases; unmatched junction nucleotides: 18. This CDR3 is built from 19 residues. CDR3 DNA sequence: TGTGCCAGCAGCTTCGGACAGGGATATGGGGGAAGGTCAGACAATGAGCAGTTCTTC. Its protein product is CASSFGQGYGGRSDNEQFF.

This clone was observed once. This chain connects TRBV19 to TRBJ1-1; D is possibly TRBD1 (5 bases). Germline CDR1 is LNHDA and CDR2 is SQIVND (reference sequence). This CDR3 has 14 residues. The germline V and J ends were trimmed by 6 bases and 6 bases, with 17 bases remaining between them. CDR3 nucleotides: TGTGCCAGTAGGCCTCGTGGGGCCACATCTGAAGCTTTCTTT. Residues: CASRPRGATSEAFF.

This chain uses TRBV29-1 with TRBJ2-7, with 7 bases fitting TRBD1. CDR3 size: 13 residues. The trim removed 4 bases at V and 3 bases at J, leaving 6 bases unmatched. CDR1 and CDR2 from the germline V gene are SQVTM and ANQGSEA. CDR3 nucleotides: TGCAGCGTTGCGGCGGACAGGTACTACGAGCAGTACTTC. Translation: CSVAADRYYEQYF.

CDR3 loop: CASSWRGGPRELFF. The CDR3 region has the DNA TGTGCCAGCAGCTGGCGGGGGGGCCCCCGGGAGCTGTTTTTT. V and J are TRBV6-5 and TRBJ2-2, with TRBD2 matching over 9 bases. This CDR3 has 14 amino acids. With 6 bases clipped from V and 9 bases from J, the junction kept 8 bases outside the gene matches. Germline CDR1 and CDR2: MNHEY and SVGAGI.

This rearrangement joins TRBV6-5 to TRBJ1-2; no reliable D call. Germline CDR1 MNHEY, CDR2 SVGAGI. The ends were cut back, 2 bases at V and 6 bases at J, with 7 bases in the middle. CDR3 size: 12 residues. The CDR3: CASSYVIDGYTF. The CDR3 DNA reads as TGTGCCAGCAGTTACGTTATAGATGGCTACACCTTC.

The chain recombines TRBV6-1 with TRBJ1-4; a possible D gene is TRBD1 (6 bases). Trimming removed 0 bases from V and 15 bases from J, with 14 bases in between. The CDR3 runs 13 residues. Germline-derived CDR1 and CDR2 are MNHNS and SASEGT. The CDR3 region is CASSEAQRGRVFF. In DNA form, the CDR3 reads TGTGCCAGCAGTGAAGCGCAAAGGGGGAGGGTGTTTTTT.

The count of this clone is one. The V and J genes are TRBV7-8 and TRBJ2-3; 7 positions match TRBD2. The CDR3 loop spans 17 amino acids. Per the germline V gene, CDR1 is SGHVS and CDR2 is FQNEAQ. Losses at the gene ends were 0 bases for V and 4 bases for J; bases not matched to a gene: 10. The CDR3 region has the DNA TGTGCCAGCAGCTTAGCGGCCGGGAGGCGATGGCCAGATACGCAGTATTTT. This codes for CASSLAAGRRWPDTQYF.

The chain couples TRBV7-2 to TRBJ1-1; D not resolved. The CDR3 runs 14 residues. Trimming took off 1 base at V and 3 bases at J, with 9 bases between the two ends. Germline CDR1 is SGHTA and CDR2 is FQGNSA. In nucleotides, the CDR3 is TGTGCCAGCAGCTTAGGGCATCTGGACACTGAAGCTTTCTTT. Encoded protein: CASSLGHLDTEAFF. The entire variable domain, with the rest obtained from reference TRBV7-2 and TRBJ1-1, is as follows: GAGVSQSPSNKVTEKGKDVELRCDPISGHTALYWYRQSLGQGLEFLIYFQGNSAPDKSGLPSDRFSAERTGGSVSTLTIQRTQQEDSAVYLCASSLGHLDTEAFFGQGTRLTVV.

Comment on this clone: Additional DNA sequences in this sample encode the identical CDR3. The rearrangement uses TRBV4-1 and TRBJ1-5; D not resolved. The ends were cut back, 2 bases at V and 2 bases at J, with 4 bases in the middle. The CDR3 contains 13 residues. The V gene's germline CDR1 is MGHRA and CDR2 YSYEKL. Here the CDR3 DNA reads TGCGCCAGCAGCCAAACAGGCAATCAGCCCCAGCATTTT. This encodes CASSQTGNQPQHF.